This entry concerns a single T cell receptor beta chain. It lacks a known antigen. Base qualities are not provided; no much larger clone lies one nucleotide away. Collaborating institutions collected whole blood in K2EDTA tubes following their own protocols. Collaborator samples were shipped for TCRbeta analysis as frozen whole blood, isolated PBMCs, or DNA extracted from either sample type. Sequences LNHDA (CDR1) and SQIVND (CDR2) are obtained from the germline V gene (reference sequence). The CDR3 starts with the cysteine, ends with the phenylalanine, and has 8 residues. Only the CDR3 portion is preserved as DNA: 24 bases, with reading frame beginning at the first base. Deletion took 7 bases off V and 8 bases off J, with a span of 3 bases between the germline ends. This sample stems from a study of blood T cell repertoires in COVID-19 (dated by TCRdb to 2020 to 2021). Concerning the study at large: Samples covering the acute and convalescent phases of COVID-19 were provided by collaborators in the United States, Italy and Spain. The prospective study material was composed of cDNA or gDNA derived from T cells, B-cell-depleted T cells, or PBMCs. Deeply sampled blood TCRbeta repertoires from subjects exposed to, actively infected with, or recovered from COVID-19 were included in the dataset. The repertoires were made available in a free public database intended to serve as a resource for research on the immune response to SARS-CoV-2. Samples were obtained from the ongoing ImmuneRACE study (first 160 participants) and from 1,200 or so subjects provided by 6 global collaborators. Nearly every sample came with metadata listing a de-identified subject ID, COVID-19 status, age in years and sex. Where available, HLA class I and class II types were obtained from metadata supplied by the sample provider rather than from assay-based typing.

TCRbeta CDR3 regions were amplified from genomic DNA using the immunoSEQ Assay, a bias-controlled multiplex PCR. The original methods were these. Within the assay, amplification of reference gene primers was used to estimate how many nucleated cells each sample contained. To quantify the absolute abundance of each unique TCRbeta CDR3 rearrangement, sequence reads were collapsed and filtered. For each sample, productive Simpson clonality was calculated as the square root of Simpson's diversity index over productive rearrangements. This is the immuneACCESS table as TCRdb keeps it, with only in-frame sequences that have V and J called. A part of the clones is gone; compared with another copy, unresolved V genes explain less than half, and the rest is unexplained. Clonal size and the V and J genes are those of that table, whereas D and trimming came from the DNA. In all, the sample holds a few hundred thousand clones, and around 88% of those were seen once. The ten largest clonotypes hold about 0.8% of the sample.

General findings and caveats noted by the study authors: The amount of clinical and demographic metadata varied by source and participant and was provided uncurated.

The chain was built from TRBV19 and TRBJ2-7, with no reliable assignment of the D segment. Sequencing was done on a sample of peripheral blood. The sequence was collected from a young man with acute or convalescent COVID-19. The DNA sequence reads TGTGCCAGTACTAAGCAGTACTTC. It is translated as CASTKQYF. Supplemented by the reference TRBV19 and TRBJ2-7 proteins around the CDR3, the complete variable domain is DGGITQSPKYLFRKEGQNVTLSCEQNLNHDAMYWYRQDPGQGLRLIYYSQIVNDFQKGDIAEGYSVSREKKESFPLTVTSAQKNPTAFYLCASTKQYFGPGTRLTVT.